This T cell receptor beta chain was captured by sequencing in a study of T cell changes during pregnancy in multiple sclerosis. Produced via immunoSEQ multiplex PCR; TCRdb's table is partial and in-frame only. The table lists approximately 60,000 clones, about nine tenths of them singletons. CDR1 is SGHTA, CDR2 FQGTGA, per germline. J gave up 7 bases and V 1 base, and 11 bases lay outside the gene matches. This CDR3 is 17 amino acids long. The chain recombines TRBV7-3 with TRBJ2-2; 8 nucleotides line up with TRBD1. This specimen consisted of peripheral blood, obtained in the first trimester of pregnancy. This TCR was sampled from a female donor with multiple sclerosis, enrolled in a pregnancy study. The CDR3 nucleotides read TGTGCCAGCAGCTTAAGGGGAGGACAGGGCAGGATCGGGGAGCTGTTTTTT. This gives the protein CASSLRGGQGRIGELFF.